The 31 T cell receptor beta chains in this list originate from one sample, sequenced in a study of T cells in Graves' hyperthyroidism and ophthalmopathy. The investigators amplified TCR beta CDR3 regions from RNA transcripts. The HTBI primer set served for first-round RT-PCR of the TCR CDR3. Each CDR3 protein is one row after TCRdb ran MiXCR on the multiplex PCR reads. Here the sample spans 250,000 to 300,000 distinct CDR3 sequences, roughly 13% being singletons. The specimen sequenced was blood. The source is a woman in her thirties or forties with Graves' hyperthyroidism.

The V call is TRBV4-1, the J call TRBJ1-2; D gene ambiguous. Germline V gene data show CDR1 as MGHRA and CDR2 as YSYEKL. Trimming left V 2 bases short and J 6 bases short, with 10 bases between. This CDR3 has 13 amino acids. The CDR3 DNA is TGCGCCAGCAGCCAATACAAAGGCGATGGCTACACCTTC. As protein: CASSQYKGDGYTF.

The table lists this clonotype with many counts. The chain couples TRBV2 to TRBJ2-3, with 7 nucleotides matching TRBD1. V dropped 7 bases and J dropped 3; count of bases not matched to a gene: 4. The CDR3 is 13 residues long. In germline, CDR1 is SNHLY, CDR2 FYNNEI. Here the CDR3 reads CASTGQITDTQYF. The CDR3 DNA reads as TGTGCCAGCACGGGACAGATAACAGATACGCAGTATTTT.

The chain employs TRBV15 and TRBJ1-3; no clear D gene. CDR1 is LNHNV, CDR2 YYDKDF, per germline (reference sequence). V was trimmed by 1 base and J by 0 bases, leaving 4 bases between them. The CDR3 totals 14 residues. The CDR3 DNA follows: TGTGCCACCAGCAGAGCTCACTCTGGAAACACCATATATTTT. Its translation: CATSRAHSGNTIYF. Full variable domain (rest looked up from reference TRBV15 and TRBJ1-3): DAMVIQNPRYQVTQFGKPVTLSCSQTLNHNVMYWYQQKSSQAPKLLFHYYDKDFNNEADTPDNFQSRRPNTSFCFLDIRSPGLGDTAMYLCATSRAHSGNTIYFGEGSWLTVV.

This clonotype has at least ten counts. This rearrangement joins TRBV20-1 to TRBJ2-7; D may match TRBD1 or TRBD2 (5 bases each). CDR3 length equals 13 residues. CDR1 and CDR2 (germline): DFQATT, SNEGSKA (reference sequence). Trimming took 3 bases from V and 6 from J, leaving 15 bases between them. The CDR3 region is CSASGALYSEQYF. The CDR3, as DNA: TGCAGTGCTAGCGGGGCCCTCTACTCCGAGCAGTACTTC.

This clonotype was seen at least ten times. The genes are TRBV18 and TRBJ1-5; D gene unclear. Per germline, CDR1 KGHSH and CDR2 LQKENI. V was pared by 2 bases and J by 5 bases, with 7 bases between. The CDR3 spans 13 residues. This CDR3 reads CASSPSGDQPQHF. CDR3 DNA sequence: TGTGCCAGCTCACCAAGCGGGGATCAGCCCCAGCATTTT.

Worth noting for this clonotype: The final CDR3 position lacks the conserved phenylalanine or tryptophan, pointing to a likely read error. V usage is TRBV11-2 and J usage is TRBJ2-1; the D is unclear. The length of the CDR3 is 14 residues. The V end was cut by 1 base, the J end by 0 bases, with 4 bases between. CDR1 is SGHAT and CDR2 is FQNNGV in the germline V gene. CDR3 residues: CASSLGSSYNEQFV. Here the CDR3 DNA reads TGTGCCAGCAGCTTAGGATCCTCCTACAATGAGCAGTTCGTC.

This clonotype was recorded many times. This rearrangement joins TRBV30 to TRBJ1-1; D is undetermined. Germline assignment: CDR1 GTSNPN and CDR2 SVGIG (reference sequence). Trimming took 2 bases from V and 5 from J, leaving 6 bases between them. The CDR3 covers 11 residues. The CDR3 reads CAWSRATEAFF. CDR3 DNA: TGTGCCTGGAGTAGGGCGACTGAAGCTTTCTTT. The full variable domain, with the rest looked up from reference TRBV30 and TRBJ1-1, is SQTIHQWPATLVQPVGSPLSLECTVEGTSNPNLYWYRQAAGRGLQLLFYSVGIGQISSEVPQNLSASRPQDRQFILSSKKLLLSDSGFYLCAWSRATEAFFGQGTRLTVV.

This clonotype was detected many times. V usage is TRBV6-1 and J usage is TRBJ2-1; 7 bases line up with TRBD2. This CDR3 is 17 amino acids long. J gave up 7 bases and V 6 bases, and 18 bases lay outside the gene matches. Germline loops: CDR1 MNHNS, CDR2 SASEGT. CDR3 in DNA: TGTGCCAGCAGCCTAGTAAGAGGGACTAAGGAGGTGAATGAGCAGTTCTTC. It yields the protein CASSLVRGTKEVNEQFF.

This clonotype was detected ten times or more. In DNA, the CDR3 is TGTGCCAGCTGCTGGGGGATGGAAGAGACCCAGTACTTC. The encoded protein is CASCWGMEETQYF. The chain uses TRBV2 and TRBJ2-5; either TRBD1 or TRBD2 may fit D (5 bases each). The V gene's germline CDR1 is SNHLY and CDR2 FYNNEI. This CDR3 region has 13 residues. Trimming removed 8 bases from V and 3 bases from J, with 13 bases in between.

This clonotype was seen many times. This rearrangement joins TRBV27 to TRBJ1-5; maybe TRBD1 (5 bases). V dropped 3 bases and J dropped 6 bases, with 12 bases sitting between them. Germline CDR1 and CDR2: MNHEY and SMNVEV (reference sequence). This CDR3 has 14 residues. The CDR3 is CASSFKGTGQPQHF. The CDR3 DNA is TGTGCCAGCAGTTTTAAAGGGACGGGTCAGCCCCAGCATTTT.

This clonotype has ten or more counts. The CDR3 DNA reads TGCAGCGCCTGGGACCTCTACGAGCAGTACTTC. Encoded protein: CSAWDLYEQYF. The rearrangement uses TRBV29-1 and TRBJ2-7; D could derive from TRBD1 or TRBD2 (5 bases each). V was shortened by 7 bases and J by 3 bases, with 10 bases between the two germline ends. Germline V gene data show CDR1 as SQVTM and CDR2 as ANQGSEA. The CDR3 runs 11 residues.

The chain is built from TRBV12-5 and TRBJ2-1; 8 bases align to TRBD2. Germline V gene sequence: CDR1 LGHNT, CDR2 FRNRAP. This CDR3 region has 15 residues. V dropped 0 bases and J dropped 8; count of bases not matched to a gene: 6. As DNA, the CDR3 is TGTGCTAGTGGTTTGGTATTAGGGCGGGAGGATGAGCAGTTCTTC. Its translation is CASGLVLGREDEQFF.

This clonotype was recorded a few times. CDR3: CASSYALSQGLAGSYNEQFF. CDR3 coding DNA: TGTGCCAGCAGTTACGCCCTTAGTCAAGGACTAGCGGGTAGCTACAATGAGCAGTTCTTC. The chain recombines TRBV6-1 with TRBJ2-1, with TRBD2 matching 11 bases. J lost 3 bases, V lost 5 bases, and 18 bases had no gene match. Germline-derived CDR1 and CDR2 are MNHNS and SASEGT. The CDR3 length is 20 residues.

This clonotype was detected many times. The chain employs TRBV27 and TRBJ2-3; a possible D gene is TRBD1 (7 bases). CDR3 length: 21 residues. The V gene lost 8 bases and the J gene lost 0 bases, with 33 bases spanning the gap. Germline CDR1 is MNHEY and CDR2 is SMNVEV (reference sequence). The CDR3 bases are TGTGCCAGCCCCATTCGCGGTTGTACAGGGGTTAGCGGAGAAAGCACAGATACGCAGTATTTT. It translates to CASPIRGCTGVSGESTDTQYF.

Only a few counts were recorded for this clonotype. This chain uses TRBV12-5 with TRBJ1-2; D is ambiguous. The CDR3 has 12 residues. Germline V gene sequence: CDR1 LGHNT, CDR2 FRNRAP. V dropped 1 base and J dropped 7 bases, with 7 bases sitting between them. This CDR3 is CASGLGSLGYTF. CDR3 bases: TGTGCTAGTGGTTTGGGCTCCCTTGGCTACACCTTC.

This clonotype was seen a few times. The rearrangement links TRBV6-4 to TRBJ2-2; D might be TRBD1 or TRBD2, each matching 5 bases. The CDR3 sequence is 15 residues long. V lost 3 bases and J 2 bases, leaving 10 bases between the germline ends. CDR1 and CDR2 (germline): MRHNA, SNTAGT. The CDR3 spells CASSERGDNTGELFF. The CDR3 region has the DNA TGTGCCAGCAGTGAAAGAGGGGACAACACCGGGGAGCTGTTTTTT.

The rearrangement links TRBV27 to TRBJ2-1, with 14 nucleotides matching TRBD2. The CDR3 loop spans 20 amino acids. V dropped 6 bases and J dropped 8; count of bases not matched to a gene: 21. CDR1 MNHEY and CDR2 SMNVEV come from the germline V gene (reference sequence). The DNA of the CDR3 is TGTGCCAGCAGACCCCCCGGGACTAGCGGGAGATGGTTGGGGGGCGATGAGCAGTTCTTC. As protein: CASRPPGTSGRWLGGDEQFF.

Worth noting for this clonotype: A much more abundant neighbour one base away suggests this may be a read error. The chain links TRBV6-1 to TRBJ1-5; tentatively, D is TRBD1 (6 bases). This CDR3 spans 12 amino acids. CDR1 is MNHNS and CDR2 is SASEGT in the germline V gene. The V and J ends lost 11 bases and 3 bases respectively, with 11 bases between them. In nucleotides, the CDR3 is TGTGCCGGCGGACAGATCAATCAGCCCCAGCATTTT. Its translation: CAGGQINQPQHF.

This clonotype was counted many times. V is TRBV20-1 and J is TRBJ2-7; 8 bases align to TRBD1. The CDR3 is 14 amino acids. The ends lost 6 bases at V and 6 bases at J; junction bases unmatched: 13. CDR1 and CDR2 from the germline V gene are DFQATT and SNEGSKA (reference sequence). CDR3 sequence (DNA): TGCAGTGCCCAGACGGGACAGGAGTTCTTCGAGCAGTACTTC. Residues: CSAQTGQEFFEQYF.

This clonotype has ten or more counts. V is TRBV7-2 and J is TRBJ2-5; TRBD2 might be the D (5 bases). Trimming cost V 2 bases and J 5 bases, with 12 bases left between them. Germline-derived CDR1 and CDR2 are SGHTA and FQGNSA. The CDR3 has 14 residues. CDR3 in DNA: TGTGCCAGCAGCTTATTGGTGGGAGTGGAGACCCAGTACTTC. Encoded protein: CASSLLVGVETQYF.

At least ten counts were recorded for this clonotype. J is TRBJ2-7 and V is TRBV3-1; D call uncertain. Trimming shortened V by 6 bases and J by 3 bases, and 6 bases separated the two germline ends. This CDR3 region has 11 residues. Germline values: CDR1 LGHDT, CDR2 YNNKEL (reference sequence). The CDR3, as DNA: TGTGCCAGCAGTTACAACTACGAGCAGTACTTC. Translating it yields CASSYNYEQYF.

Many counts were recorded for this clonotype. This sequence joins TRBV20-1 and TRBJ2-5, with 7 bases aligning to TRBD1. This CDR3 is 14 amino acids long. Germline CDR1 and CDR2: DFQATT and SNEGSKA (reference sequence). Trimming removed 3 bases from V and 4 bases from J; junction bases left unmatched: 8. CDR3 sequence: CSASFEGAGETQYF. CDR3 sequence (DNA): TGCAGTGCTAGCTTCGAGGGGGCAGGAGAGACCCAGTACTTC.

This clonotype was detected ten times or more. The chain uses TRBV5-1 and TRBJ1-1; unclear D gene. V was clipped by 3 bases and J by 0 bases, with 6 bases between them. Germline V gene sequence: CDR1 SGHRS, CDR2 YFSETQ. CDR3 length: 13 amino acids. CDR3 DNA sequence: TGCGCCAGCAGCTATAGCATGAACACTGAAGCTTTCTTT. Protein product: CASSYSMNTEAFF.

This clonotype was seen repeatedly, ten times or more. The rearrangement links TRBV7-9 to TRBJ1-2; D is ambiguous. V lost 2 bases, J lost 4 bases, and 20 bases lay in between. This CDR3 is built from 17 residues. Germline CDR1 reads SEHNR; CDR2 reads FQNEAQ (reference sequence). CDR3 bases: TGTGCCAGCAGCTTATTTCCTAAACGCCGAACTGGCTATGGCTACACCTTC. Its protein product is CASSLFPKRRTGYGYTF.

The chain is built from TRBV9 and TRBJ2-5; D might be TRBD1 (6 bases). From germline, CDR1 is SGDLS and CDR2 YYNGEE. Trimming left V 6 bases short and J 0 bases short, with 9 bases between. The CDR3 extends over 13 amino acids. CDR3 loop: CASNREYQETQYF. DNA for the CDR3: TGTGCCAGCAACAGGGAGTACCAAGAGACCCAGTACTTC.

In this sample, this clonotype turned up a few times. The chain combines TRBV13 with TRBJ1-6; D may be TRBD1 (5 bases). Germline V gives CDR1 PRHDT, CDR2 FYEKMQ (reference sequence). The CDR3 extends over 15 amino acids. Trimming removed 0 bases at V and 9 bases at J, with 12 bases between. The CDR3 nucleotides are TGTGCCAGCAGCTTAGGGGGACGGGGCAGTTCACCCCTCCACTTT. Translated, it gives CASSLGGRGSSPLHF.

There are many counts of this clonotype. The chain carries TRBV20-1 and TRBJ2-1; D not certain. With 6 bases removed from V and 0 bases from J, the gap between germline ends came to 18 bases. The CDR3 sequence is 16 residues long. Germline-derived CDR1 and CDR2 are DFQATT and SNEGSKA (reference sequence). The CDR3 sequence: CSASPSTWDSYNEQFF. The CDR3 bases are TGCAGTGCGTCCCCTTCGACCTGGGACTCCTACAATGAGCAGTTCTTC.

At least ten counts were recorded for this clonotype. This chain connects TRBV11-2 to TRBJ2-1; weak D call: TRBD2 (5 bases). The length of the CDR3 is 14 residues. Trimming left V 1 base short and J 5 bases short, with 9 bases between. Germline values: CDR1 SGHAT, CDR2 FQNNGV. The CDR3: CASSLGGSHNEQFF. CDR3 nucleotide sequence: TGTGCCAGCAGCTTAGGTGGGAGCCACAATGAGCAGTTCTTC.

V is TRBV7-9 and J is TRBJ1-4, with TRBD1 matching over 7 bases. Germline CDR1 reads SEHNR; CDR2 reads FQNEAQ (reference sequence). This CDR3 is built from 15 residues. J was trimmed by 7 bases and V by 5 bases; bases with no gene match: 10. CDR3 region: CASSEGTASREKLFF. CDR3 nucleotides: TGTGCCAGCAGCGAGGGGACAGCTAGCCGTGAAAAACTGTTTTTT.

This clonotype was counted many times. V is TRBV27 and J is TRBJ2-3; D not resolved. V dropped 5 bases and J dropped 0 bases, with 9 bases sitting between them. From germline, CDR1 is MNHEY and CDR2 SMNVEV (reference sequence). The CDR3 runs to 14 residues. The CDR3 DNA is TGTGCCAGCAGTATATACTGGAGCACAGATACGCAGTATTTT. Encoded protein: CASSIYWSTDTQYF.

A few counts support this clonotype. This chain links TRBV28 with TRBJ2-3; 8 bases agree with TRBD1. Germline CDR1 reads MDHEN; CDR2 reads SYDVKM. Trimming cost V 6 bases and J 6 bases; bases outside gene matches: 11. The CDR3 has 15 residues. CDR3 DNA sequence: TGTGCCAGCAGCCCACAGGGGGTTAGGCGCGATACGCAGTATTTT. It specifies CASSPQGVRRDTQYF.